A selection of T cell receptor beta chains follows, all from one sample in a study of Graves' ophthalmopathy and Graves' hyperthyroidism. TCRdb recomputed calls from the multiplex PCR reads with MiXCR, one row per CDR3 protein. The sample shows approximately 160,000 distinct CDR3 sequences, 30% to 45% of them seen only once. Sequencing was performed on peripheral blood. Receptors originate from a woman aged 40 to 55 with Graves' ophthalmopathy. Both conserved end residues are part of each CDR3. D genes are given only for firm matches. Expanded clones get a size class; other rows say once, few or many, or leave the size out.

cdr3_length,v_call,d_call,clone_size,j_call,cdr3_aa,cdr3_nt
14,TRBV5-1,NA,many,TRBJ2-2,CASSRRGGAGELFF,TGCGCCAGCAGCCGTCGGGGAGGCGCCGGGGAGCTGTTTTTT
20,TRBV6-2/TRBV6-3,TRBD1,few,TRBJ1-5,CASSYPTSPNRDRGNQPQHF,TGTGCCAGCAGTTATCCTACTAGTCCAAATCGGGACAGGGGAAATCAGCCCCAGCATTTT
11,TRBV27,NA,NA,TRBJ2-7,CASQSGYEQYF,TGTGCCAGCCAAAGTGGTTACGAGCAGTACTTC
14,TRBV6-2/TRBV6-3,NA,NA,TRBJ1-5,CASSFGATGLPQHF,TGTGCCAGCAGTTTCGGTGCGACGGGCCTGCCCCAGCATTTT
13,TRBV30,TRBD1,many,TRBJ1-1,CAWSQGANTEAFF,TGTGCCTGGAGCCAGGGGGCAAACACTGAAGCTTTCTTT
14,TRBV10-2,TRBD2,NA,TRBJ2-7,CASSASGRANEQYF,TGCGCCAGCAGCGCTAGCGGGAGAGCAAACGAGCAGTACTTC
11,TRBV6-1,NA,NA,TRBJ2-7,CASQVAYEQYF,TGTGCCAGCCAGGTTGCCTACGAGCAGTACTTC
14,TRBV12-3/TRBV12-4,NA,medium-sized,TRBJ1-2,CASSQQTENYGYTF,TGTGCCAGCAGTCAACAGACGGAGAACTATGGCTACACCTTC
15,TRBV27,NA,once,TRBJ2-2,CASSLHGPNTGELFF,TGTGCCAGCAGTTTGCACGGACCAAACACCGGGGAGCTGTTTTTT
12,TRBV3-1,NA,many,TRBJ1-1,CASSHRSGEAFF,TGTGCCAGCAGCCACAGGTCAGGGGAAGCTTTCTTT
14,TRBV30,NA,NA,TRBJ2-5,CAWSKNRVWETQYF,TGTGCCTGGAGTAAGAACAGGGTTTGGGAGACCCAGTACTTC
16,TRBV28,TRBD1,many,TRBJ2-7,CASSFLDRGIRYEQYF,TGTGCCAGCAGTTTCCTCGACAGGGGGATTAGATACGAGCAGTACTTC
14,TRBV6-2/TRBV6-3,TRBD2,NA,TRBJ2-7,CASNRLAGSYEQYF,TGTGCCAGCAACCGGCTAGCGGGATCCTACGAGCAGTACTTC
13,TRBV7-8,NA,many,TRBJ1-1,CASSLIMDTEAFF,TGTGCCAGCAGCTTAATTATGGACACTGAAGCTTTCTTT
13,TRBV19,NA,once,TRBJ2-7,CASRETASYEQYF,TGTGCCAGTAGAGAGACAGCGTCCTACGAGCAGTACTTC
12,TRBV15,NA,many,TRBJ2-5,CATSVGQETQYF,TGTGCCACCAGTGTAGGACAAGAGACCCAGTACTTC
14,TRBV12-3/TRBV12-4,TRBD2,few,TRBJ2-7,CASSLAGGAYEQYF,TGTGCCAGCAGTTTAGCGGGAGGGGCGTACGAGCAGTACTTC
12,TRBV12-3/TRBV12-4,TRBD1,NA,TRBJ2-7,CASSRDRYEQYF,TGTGCCAGCAGTCGGGACAGATACGAGCAGTACTTC
14,TRBV7-2,NA,NA,TRBJ1-2,CASSAGLALGGYTF,TGTGCCAGCAGCGCGGGACTGGCTCTGGGGGGCTACACCTTC
18,TRBV4-1,NA,few,TRBJ1-1,CASSQDMPGTRMNTEAFF,TGCGCCAGCAGCCAAGATATGCCGGGAACCAGGATGAACACTGAAGCTTTCTTT
15,TRBV10-3,NA,many,TRBJ1-2,CAISESDRNIYGYTF,TGTGCCATCAGTGAGAGTGACCGAAACATCTATGGCTACACCTTC
15,TRBV6-2/TRBV6-3,TRBD2,many,TRBJ2-2,CASRPSGSRGGELFF,TGTGCCAGCAGACCAAGCGGGAGTCGTGGCGGGGAGCTGTTTTTT
13,TRBV12-3/TRBV12-4,TRBD1,many,TRBJ2-2,CASSRRGPGELFF,TGTGCCAGCAGCCGAAGGGGGCCCGGGGAGCTGTTTTTT
13,TRBV19,NA,many,TRBJ1-1,CASSGQINTEAFF,TGTGCCAGTAGTGGGCAGATCAACACTGAAGCTTTCTTT